The 24 T cell receptor beta chains in this list originate from one sample, sequenced in a study of cytomegalovirus exposure and HLA in healthy donors (dated by TCRdb to the late 2010s). Library prep was done by the immunoSEQ multiplex PCR assay. For the multiplex PCR, a mixture combining 60 forward primers for TCR Vbeta segments and 13 reverse primers for TCR Jbeta segments was used. TCRdb took over this immuneACCESS table, retaining in-frame rearrangements with V and J assigned. Such tables are incomplete; in checked studies, under half of the missing clones stem from an unresolved V gene, and the remainder is unexplained. The sample includes approximately 150,000 clones, with 80% to 90% observed a single time. The top ten hold 7% of the sample. Sample: PBMCs. These receptors came from a woman in her 30s in good health and CMV-seropositive.

The CDR3: CASSLGGSVYEQYF. The CDR3 DNA reads as TGCGCCAGCAGCTTGGGAGGGAGTGTCTACGAGCAGTACTTC. The genes are TRBV5-1 and TRBJ2-7, with D possibly being TRBD2 (5 bases). V was trimmed by 0 bases and J by 3 bases, leaving 10 bases between them. The CDR3 has 14 amino acids. The germline V gene encodes CDR1 SGHRS and CDR2 YFSETQ.

This clone was seen a single time. This sequence joins TRBV9 and TRBJ1-1; perhaps TRBD1 as D (6 bases). CDR3 size: 13 residues. Trimming left V 0 bases short and J 6 bases short, with 9 bases between. Germline CDR1 reads SGDLS; CDR2 reads YYNGEE. The CDR3 nucleotides are TGTGCCAGCAGCGTAGGTTCAGGGGCTGAAGCTTTCTTT. Translated, it gives CASSVGSGAEAFF. Full variable domain (outside the CDR3, taken from reference TRBV9 and TRBJ1-1): DSGVTQTPKHLITATGQRVTLRCSPRSGDLSVYWYQQSLDQGLQFLIQYYNGEERAKGNILERFSAQQFPDLHSELNLSSLELGDSALYFCASSVGSGAEAFFGQGTRLTVV.

The chain has TRBV28 and TRBJ2-7; D gene uncertain. V lost 6 bases to trimming and J lost 6 bases, with 18 bases between them. The CDR3 is 14 amino acids. CDR1 MDHEN and CDR2 SYDVKM come from the germline V gene. CDR3 DNA sequence: TGTGCCAGCAGCTTACCCCCTACTATGAGCGAGCAGTACTTC. Amino acid sequence: CASSLPPTMSEQYF.

Notes on this clone: Within the sample, other DNA sequences also encode this same CDR3. The V and J genes are TRBV7-2 and TRBJ2-5; D not certain. The CDR3 is 12 residues long. Looked up from germline, CDR1 is SGHTA and CDR2 is FQGNSA. V was shortened by 1 base and J by 5 bases, with 5 bases between the two germline ends. DNA of the CDR3: TGTGCCAGCAGCTTAGTCTTGGAGACCCAGTACTTC. Residues: CASSLVLETQYF.

The V call is TRBV9, the J call TRBJ1-6; possibly TRBD1 for D (5 bases). The CDR3 is made up of 14 amino acids. Per germline, CDR1 SGDLS and CDR2 YYNGEE. V was shortened by 1 base and J by 5 bases, with 7 bases between the two germline ends. CDR3 in amino acids: CASSVQGHNSPLHF. The CDR3 nucleotides are TGTGCCAGCAGCGTACAGGGCCATAATTCACCCCTCCACTTT.

The V and J genes are TRBV4-2 and TRBJ1-5; TRBD1 might be the D (6 bases). The V end was cut by 4 bases, the J end by 3 bases, with 16 bases between. CDR3 size: 16 residues. Looked up from germline, CDR1 is LGHNA and CDR2 is YNFKEQ. CDR3 coding DNA: TGTGCCAGCAGCCCTCAACACGGGGGGCACAATCAGCCCCAGCATTTT. As protein: CASSPQHGGHNQPQHF.

The chain joins TRBV10-3 to TRBJ2-5, with 9 positions matching TRBD2. V lost 4 bases, J lost 3 bases, and 18 bases stayed unmatched. The CDR3 consists of 19 residues. Germline CDR1 is ENHRY and CDR2 is SYGVKD. This CDR3 is CAISVRLAGTGPSKETQYF. The CDR3 bases are TGTGCCATCAGTGTGAGGCTAGCGGGGACGGGACCTTCTAAAGAGACCCAGTACTTC.

In this sample, this clone turned up a few times. This chain's CDR3 is CASSVDGGPTDTQYF. CDR3 nucleotide sequence: TGTGCCAGCAGCGTAGATGGGGGCCCGACAGATACGCAGTATTTT. The chain links TRBV9 to TRBJ2-3; TRBD1 might be the D (6 bases). Germline CDR1 is SGDLS and CDR2 is YYNGEE. The V and J ends lost 0 bases and 3 bases respectively, with 11 bases between them. The CDR3 is 15 residues long.

V and J are TRBV7-9 and TRBJ1-2; 8 bases agree with TRBD1. CDR3 length: 15 amino acids. From germline, CDR1 is SEHNR and CDR2 FQNEAQ (reference sequence). Trimming at V came to 5 bases and at J to 4 bases, leaving 9 bases not matched to a gene. Here the CDR3 reads CASSLRTGRSYGYTF. CDR3 nucleotide sequence: TGTGCCAGCAGCCTTAGGACAGGGAGATCCTATGGCTACACCTTC.

This rearrangement joins TRBV2 to TRBJ1-1; no clear D gene. Germline V gives CDR1 SNHLY, CDR2 FYNNEI. The CDR3 has 12 amino acids. The V gene lost 7 bases and the J gene lost 10 bases, with 16 bases spanning the gap. The CDR3 DNA reads as TGTGCCAGCACTTCCGGAGGAGTGGGAGCTTTCTTT. The encoded protein is CASTSGGVGAFF.

J is TRBJ1-1 and V is TRBV10-3; weak D call: TRBD1 (6 bases). The CDR3 contains 15 residues. The germline V gene encodes CDR1 ENHRY and CDR2 SYGVKD. The V end lost 2 bases, the J end lost 0 bases, and 10 bases lay between the germline ends. The CDR3 sequence is CAISESPGVNTEAFF. The CDR3 DNA is TGTGCCATCAGTGAGAGTCCAGGGGTGAACACTGAAGCTTTCTTT.

The CDR3 is CASSYSRDNGYTF. The DNA for the CDR3 is TGTGCCAGCAGTTACTCGAGGGATAATGGCTACACCTTC. The chain carries TRBV6-5 and TRBJ1-2; D gene unclear. Germline-derived CDR1 and CDR2 are MNHEY and SVGAGI. V was cut by 0 bases and J by 6 bases, with 8 bases left in between. CDR3 size: 13 residues.

The V gene is TRBV28, the J gene TRBJ2-1; D is perhaps TRBD1 (6 bases). This CDR3 is 17 amino acids long. Trimming took off 4 bases at V and 13 bases at J, with 29 bases between the two ends. The germline gives CDR1 MDHEN, CDR2 SYDVKM. The CDR3 DNA reads TGTGCCAGCAGTTCCCCCTTCTCGGACAGCAAGCCACTTAAACAGTTCTTC. Translated: CASSSPFSDSKPLKQFF.

The chain uses TRBV5-1 and TRBJ2-5; D may be TRBD1 (6 bases). CDR3 length: 13 residues. Trimming shortened V by 5 bases and J by 2 bases, and 10 bases separated the two germline ends. In germline, CDR1 is SGHRS, CDR2 YFSETQ. CDR3 amino acids: CASRSTGQETQYF. The CDR3 nucleotides are TGCGCCAGCAGGTCGACAGGACAAGAGACCCAGTACTTC.

The chain couples TRBV6-5 to TRBJ1-2; 11 bases are shared with TRBD1. The CDR3 covers 16 residues. Germline lookup yields CDR1 MNHEY and CDR2 SVGAGI. V was pared by 0 bases and J by 3 bases, with 3 bases of the junction left unmatched. CDR3 bases: TGTGCCAGCAGTTACTCGGGGACAGGGGGTTACTATGGCTACACCTTC. It encodes CASSYSGTGGYYGYTF.

The chain links TRBV10-3 to TRBJ1-2; a weak D match, TRBD1 (5 bases). V was clipped by 2 bases and J by 0 bases, with 7 bases between them. The CDR3 sequence is 14 residues long. Germline V gene lookup returns CDR1 ENHRY and CDR2 SYGVKD. The CDR3 reads CAISEGATNYGYTF. For the CDR3, the DNA is TGTGCCATCAGTGAGGGGGCCACTAACTATGGCTACACCTTC.

The genes are TRBV4-2 and TRBJ1-6; D possibly corresponds to TRBD1 (5 bases). Per the germline V gene, CDR1 is LGHNA and CDR2 is YNFKEQ. Trimming took off 0 bases at V and 15 bases at J, with 21 bases between the two ends. The length of the CDR3 is 16 residues. This CDR3 reads CASSQDRGTRHECLHF. The CDR3, as DNA: TGTGCCAGCAGCCAAGATCGGGGGACCCGACATGAATGCCTCCACTTT.

The chain recombines TRBV5-5 with TRBJ2-7; a possible D gene is TRBD1 (6 bases). Trimming cost V 3 bases and J 6 bases, with 19 bases left between them. The CDR3 extends over 15 amino acids. Germline loops: CDR1 SGHKS, CDR2 YYEKEE (reference sequence). CDR3 in amino acids: CASSSRTARAREQYF. The CDR3 region has the DNA TGTGCCAGCAGCTCCAGGACAGCCCGGGCTCGCGAGCAGTACTTC.

The rearrangement links TRBV14 to TRBJ1-4; D is ambiguous. The length of the CDR3 is 16 residues. V was trimmed by 5 bases and J by 0 bases, leaving 13 bases between them. Per the germline V gene, CDR1 is SGHDN and CDR2 is FVKESK. CDR3 in amino acids: CASSETIHPTNEKLFF. The CDR3 bases are TGTGCCAGCAGCGAGACAATTCACCCAACTAATGAAAAACTGTTTTTT.

This chain connects TRBV7-3 to TRBJ2-2; a weak D match, TRBD2 (6 bases). Germline V gene lookup returns CDR1 SGHTA and CDR2 FQGTGA. The CDR3 runs to 12 residues. V lost 4 bases, J lost 7 bases, and 7 bases lay in between. In nucleotides, the CDR3 is TGTGCCAGCAGCTCGGGGGTCGGGGAGCTGTTTTTT. Protein: CASSSGVGELFF.

The chain carries TRBV10-3 and TRBJ2-7; tentative D call: TRBD1 (7 bases). The CDR3 covers 15 residues. CDR1 ENHRY and CDR2 SYGVKD come from the germline V gene. With 6 bases removed from V and 4 bases from J, the gap between germline ends came to 19 bases. The CDR3 loop is CAIRNRGGWGYEQYF. The DNA for the CDR3 is TGTGCCATCAGAAACAGGGGAGGCTGGGGTTACGAGCAGTACTTC.

The chain employs TRBV6-1 and TRBJ2-1; D ambiguous. Germline assignment: CDR1 MNHNS and CDR2 SASEGT. V was pared by 6 bases and J by 8 bases, with 8 bases between. The CDR3 totals 11 residues. CDR3 in amino acids: CASRENDEQFF. The CDR3 coding sequence is TGTGCCAGCAGGGAGAACGATGAGCAGTTCTTC.

V usage is TRBV7-8 and J usage is TRBJ2-5; a weak D match, TRBD2 (5 bases). CDR1 is SGHVS, CDR2 FQNEAQ, per germline. With 1 base removed from V and 2 bases from J, the gap between germline ends came to 11 bases. The CDR3 covers 15 residues. As DNA, the CDR3 is TGTGCCAGCAGCTTAGTTTTGGGAGTACAAGAGACCCAGTACTTC. This sequence encodes CASSLVLGVQETQYF.

V is TRBV9 and J is TRBJ2-3, with D possibly matching TRBD1 (6 bases). The CDR3 extends over 13 amino acids. Per the germline V gene, CDR1 is SGDLS and CDR2 is YYNGEE. V lost 2 bases, J lost 5 bases, and 9 bases lay in between. Here the CDR3 DNA reads TGTGCCAGCAGCGTTAACAGGGAAGATACGCAGTATTTT. Translation gives CASSVNREDTQYF.